The following is a T cell receptor beta chain sequence with its context. The entry originates in a study of T cell changes during pregnancy in multiple sclerosis. Clones were sequenced by immunoSEQ multiplex PCR, and TCRdb holds only the in-frame ones, with some missing. The table has about 80,000 clones, 90% to 95% seen once. The CDR3 extends over 17 amino acids. V was pared by 0 bases and J by 4 bases, with 12 bases of the junction left unmatched. Germline values: CDR1 GTSNPN, CDR2 SVGIG (reference sequence). The V gene is TRBV30, the J gene TRBJ1-1; the match to TRBD1 covers 9 bases. Sequenced material: peripheral blood, taken before pregnancy. The TCR comes from a female donor with multiple sclerosis, enrolled in a pregnancy study. The CDR3 here is CAWSVPAGQGRSTEAFF. Here the CDR3 DNA reads TGTGCCTGGAGTGTACCGGCGGGACAGGGTAGGAGCACTGAAGCTTTCTTT.